Given below is one T cell receptor beta chain in context. Its target is unknown. These donors were members of the 120-subject validation cohort, a group separate from the approximately 670-subject first cohort. The sample belongs to a study of cytomegalovirus exposure and HLA in healthy donors. Generated by immunoSEQ multiplex PCR, the TCRdb table keeps only in-frame clones and is missing some. The sample records approximately 270,000 clones, 86% being singletons. Per the germline V gene, CDR1 is SGHVS and CDR2 is FQNEAQ. The V end was cut by 5 bases, the J end by 3 bases, with 23 bases between. This CDR3 region has 17 residues. Study-level points and caveats: As was reported, the classifier diagnosed cytomegalovirus status with high specificity and sensitivity. The majority of TCR sequences were rare, yet some public TCRs appeared in many donors. In the 120 validation repertoires, about 94% of cluster scores exceeded 0, per a later analysis.

Sequenced input: PBMCs. The V gene is TRBV7-8, the J gene TRBJ2-7; D is possibly TRBD1 (5 bases). The sequence was collected from a woman between 18 and 29 years old in good health and CMV-seronegative. The CDR3 spells CASSTRTTARFGYEQYF. The DNA for the CDR3 is TGTGCCAGCAGCACCCGGACGACAGCCCGGTTCGGCTACGAGCAGTACTTC.